The clone carrying this T cell receptor beta chain showed up just once. These data belong to a study of blood T cell repertoires in COVID-19. Study background: Collection of acute and convalescent COVID-19 samples took place in the United States, Italy and Spain.

Profiled with immunoSEQ multiplex PCR; TCRdb holds only in-frame clones, not every one. The sample lists about 240,000 clones; 83% were seen once. Germline V CDR1 and CDR2: LNHDA, SQIVND (reference sequence). CDR3 length: 15 residues. Trimming took off 3 bases at V and 2 bases at J, with 11 bases between the two ends. This receptor was taken from a human donor in a cohort sampled during active COVID-19. The V and J genes are TRBV19 and TRBJ2-1; possibly TRBD1 for D (6 bases). Sample: peripheral blood. DNA of the CDR3: TGTGCCAGTAGTATTGACAGGAAAACCTACAATGAGCAGTTCTTC. Protein: CASSIDRKTYNEQFF. Based on the CDR3 plus reference TRBV19 and TRBJ2-1, the full variable domain is DGGITQSPKYLFRKEGQNVTLSCEQNLNHDAMYWYRQDPGQGLRLIYYSQIVNDFQKGDIAEGYSVSREKKESFPLTVTSAQKNPTAFYLCASSIDRKTYNEQFFGPGTRLTVL.